This T cell receptor (beta chain) was captured by sequencing in a study of shared clonotypes between healthy human individuals. Study-wide results and limits: Shared across a handful of donors were about 4.6% of the naive CD4 clonotypes.

Sorted-subset replicate PCR reactions were performed with about 210 ng DNA, corresponding to 30,000 to 35,000 T cell genomes. Data came from immunoSEQ multiplex PCR; TCRdb stores just in-frame clones and leaves some out. In the table there are just over 2,000,000 clones, 85% to 95% of which are singletons. Trimming shortened V by 3 bases and J by 4 bases, and 13 bases separated the two germline ends. Per germline, CDR1 SGHAT and CDR2 FQNNGV. This CDR3 is 15 amino acids long. A word on this clone: Its specificity is not known.

All donors were healthy HIV-negative adults lacking recent acute infections or vaccinations. Division of CD4+ cells produced a CD45RA+ naive subset and a CD45RA-negative memory subset. The chain has TRBV11-2 and TRBJ2-1; possibly TRBD1 for D (6 bases). The source is a man between 18 and 35 years old in good health. Sample: naive CD4+ T cells sorted from blood. Subset defined: CD45RA+ positively selected. In nucleotides, the CDR3 is TGTGCCAGCAGCTTGAGACAGGCCTTTTACAATGAGCAGTTCTTC. It translates to CASSLRQAFYNEQFF.